This T cell receptor (beta chain) emerged from a study of shared clonotypes between healthy human individuals. Whole-study results and caveats: Naive CD4 clonotypes overlapped across several donors at approximately 4.5%.

This CDR3 is built from 17 residues. Looked up from germline, CDR1 is KGHSH and CDR2 is LQKENI. V gave up 6 bases and J gave up 1 base; unmatched junction bases: 14. Terminally differentiated effector memory CD45RA+ cells were excluded by CCR7 positive selection of CD45RO-negative cells. Execution of the assay was at deep level. Here immunoSEQ multiplex PCR was the method, and the copy in TCRdb shows in-frame clones only, minus some. Counted here are around 560,000 clones, 85% to 95% occurring once; the ten biggest clones make up 0.095% to 0.14%. Concerning this clone: Its antigen remains unknown.

This receptor was obtained from a young woman in good health. The V and J genes are TRBV18 and TRBJ1-1; 7 bases are a match to TRBD1. The sample consisted of naive CD8+ T cells sorted from blood. CDR3 sequence reads: CASSDQGGAQENTEAFF. The CDR3 DNA follows: TGTGCCAGCTCTGACCAGGGGGGGGCCCAAGAGAACACTGAAGCTTTCTTT.